A selection of T cell receptor beta chains follows, all from one sample in a study of T cell repertoires in cytomegalovirus infection. TCRdb re-called the reads with MiXCR, one entry per CDR3 protein. The sample carries about 98,000 distinct CDR3 sequences, approximately 15% recorded once. The sample was PBMCs. The receptor set was obtained from a human donor in good health (CMV status not recorded). Some clones in this sample may be carry-over from other donors' samples. Both conserved end residues are part of each CDR3. Each record gives: clone size, V gene, J gene, D gene, CDR3 DNA, CDR3 protein. A D gene is named only where the DNA matches it firmly. Size tells how often a clone was seen (once, few, many) or the class of an expanded clone, and some rows leave it out.

>-|TRBV18|TRBJ1-1|-
TGTGCCAGCTCCTTCGGGAGACAGGCAGAAGCTTTCTTT
CASSFGRQAEAFF
>-|TRBV30|TRBJ2-7|TRBD2
TGTGCCGGACGCACTAGCGGGGGGTCCTACGAGCAGTACTTC
CAGRTSGGSYEQYF
>few|TRBV5-1|TRBJ2-1|-
TGCGCCAGCAGCTTGGCGGGGGACAACTCCTACAATGAGCAGTTCTTC
CASSLAGDNSYNEQFF
>many|TRBV6-6|TRBJ1-1|-
TGTGCCAGGGCAGGGGCCCTTAACACTGAAGCTTTCTTT
CARAGALNTEAFF
>few|TRBV10-3|TRBJ1-1|TRBD1
TGTGCCGCAAAGGACCAGGGGGCAACTGAAGCTTTCTTT
CAAKDQGATEAFF
>few|TRBV6-5|TRBJ1-5|TRBD1
TGTGCCAGCAGCCGCGGGGGGACAGGGGTCCATCAGCCCCAGCATTTT
CASSRGGTGVHQPQHF
>many|TRBV12-3/TRBV12-4|TRBJ2-7|TRBD2
TGTGCCAGCAGTTTAGGCGGGGGAAAGGACGAGCAGTACTTC
CASSLGGGKDEQYF
>few|TRBV7-3|TRBJ2-3|TRBD2
TGTGCCAGCAGCTCCTTTAGCGGGGGCAGAGAAGATACGCAGTATTTT
CASSSFSGGREDTQYF
>few|TRBV19|TRBJ1-4|-
TGTGCCAGTAACCTGAGAGGCACTAATGAAAAACTGTTTTTT
CASNLRGTNEKLFF
>many|TRBV12-3/TRBV12-4|TRBJ1-5|-
TGTGCCAGCAGTTTAGGGAGTCAGCCCCAGCATTTT
CASSLGSQPQHF
>-|TRBV4-1|TRBJ2-3|-
TGCGCCAGCAGCCAAATGTCTAGCCGGGATACGCAGTATTTT
CASSQMSSRDTQYF
>many|TRBV7-8|TRBJ1-5|-
TGTGCCAGCAGCTTAGCGTATTTAGGGGACCAGCCCCAGCATTTT
CASSLAYLGDQPQHF